The 9 T cell receptor beta chains given below trace back to one sample, sequenced in a study of human T cells and chemical hapten exposure. Described time point: pre-sensitization, week 0. Treatment: therapeutic diphenylcyclopropenone sensitization with weekly scalp DPC. TCRdb reprocessed the RACE reads via MiXCR and lists one record per CDR3 protein. The table has a few hundred thousand distinct CDR3 sequences, about 9% seen once. Specimen: whole blood, collected in connection with sensitization to the hapten diphenylcyclopropenone (DPC). These receptors were collected from a woman between 40 and 55 years old with alopecia areata. Some clones in this sample may be carry-over from other donors' samples.

The chain couples TRBV7-2 to TRBJ1-6; unclear D gene. Germline CDR1 SGHTA, CDR2 FQGNSA. This CDR3 comprises 16 residues. V lost 1 base and J 0 bases, leaving 7 bases between the germline ends. CDR3 nucleotides: TGTGCCAGCAGCTTAGGTCGAGGCTCCTATAATTCACCCCTCCACTTT. As protein: CASSLGRGSYNSPLHF.

A few counts support this clonotype. The chain employs TRBV12-3 or TRBV12-4 and TRBJ1-2; possible D gene TRBD1, 6 bases. The V and J ends lost 5 bases and 4 bases respectively, with 11 bases between them. The CDR3 is 13 amino acids. CDR3 region: CASSEGVGYGYTF. The CDR3 DNA reads TGTGCCAGCAGTGAGGGGGTTGGCTATGGCTACACCTTC.

The V call is TRBV2, the J call TRBJ1-2; D is possibly TRBD1 (6 bases). Trimming took 5 bases from V and 4 from J, leaving 17 bases between them. CDR3 length equals 15 residues. The germline CDR1 and CDR2 sequences are SNHLY and FYNNEI. The CDR3 nucleotides are TGTGCCAGCAGTCTTCGGACAGAGACGTTCTATGGCTACACCTTC. This encodes CASSLRTETFYGYTF.

There are a few counts of this clonotype. This chain joins TRBV12-3 or TRBV12-4 and TRBJ1-6, with D tentatively TRBD1 (6 bases). The CDR3 covers 15 residues. V was pared by 5 bases and J by 1 base, with 9 bases between. CDR3 region: CASSPQGSYNSPLHF. The CDR3 DNA sequence: TGTGCCAGCAGTCCACAGGGTTCCTATAATTCACCCCTCCACTTT.

This clonotype was counted ten times or more. The chain is built from TRBV20-1 and TRBJ1-1; no definite D call. The V and J ends lost 3 bases and 4 bases respectively, with 21 bases between them. Germline CDR1 and CDR2: DFQATT and SNEGSKA (reference sequence). The CDR3 is 16 amino acids. The CDR3 sequence: CSARTTRGGGFTEAFF. CDR3 DNA: TGCAGTGCTAGGACGACGCGGGGTGGAGGTTTCACTGAAGCTTTCTTT.

The rearrangement joins TRBV12-3 or TRBV12-4 to TRBJ2-2, with 13 nucleotides matching TRBD2. The CDR3 covers 18 residues. The V segment lost 1 base and the J segment 4 bases; nucleotides outside the gene matches: 6. CDR3: CASSLVRRLAGGTGELFF. The CDR3 region has the DNA TGTGCCAGCAGTTTAGTCAGACGACTAGCGGGGGGCACCGGGGAGCTGTTTTTT.

This rearrangement joins TRBV28 to TRBJ2-7; tentative D call: TRBD2 (6 bases). The CDR3 contains 16 residues. V lost 2 bases, J lost 3 bases, and 17 bases lay in between. The V gene's germline CDR1 is MDHEN and CDR2 SYDVKM. The CDR3 DNA sequence: TGTGCCAGCAGTTTAAACGCAGGCGGGGCTTACTACGAGCAGTACTTC. Its protein is CASSLNAGGAYYEQYF.

This clonotype has more than one count but fewer than ten. This chain connects TRBV28 to TRBJ2-7; 9 bases map to TRBD1. There are 13 residues in the CDR3. CDR1 and CDR2 (germline): MDHEN, SYDVKM. The V gene end was trimmed by 6 bases and the J gene end by 7 bases; junction bases not matched to a gene: 7. The CDR3 reads CASSQRTGDEQYF. In nucleotides, the CDR3 is TGTGCCAGCAGCCAAAGGACAGGGGATGAGCAGTACTTC.

This clonotype has just a few counts. The rearrangement uses TRBV6-1 and TRBJ1-5; a weak D match, TRBD1 (5 bases). CDR3 length equals 13 residues. CDR1 and CDR2 (germline): MNHNS, SASEGT. V lost 2 bases to trimming and J lost 6 bases, with 8 bases between them. The CDR3 is CASSETGVQPQHF. For the CDR3, the DNA is TGTGCCAGCAGTGAAACGGGGGTTCAGCCCCAGCATTTT.